This section outlines one TCR beta chain sequence together with its context. Its antigen is unidentified. Using immunoSEQ multiplex PCR, the repertoire was profiled, and TCRdb retains in-frame clones only, with some absent. The sample has 74,000 or so clones; around 80% are singletons. The CDR3 runs 15 residues. Unmatched junction bases numbered 7, after V lost 8 bases and J lost 1 base. Germline CDR1 is MNHNY and CDR2 is SVGAGI (reference sequence). The data belong to a study of T cell responses to AZD1222 COVID-19 vaccine. Study-wide findings and caveats: After the peak T cell response, and only then, were repertoires sampled. Researchers report vaccine-associated CD4 TCRs spanning spike, with dominance at 160-218 and 743-854. It should be noted that donors were predominantly white British and more often female, and clonal diversity was possibly underestimated.

This specimen consisted of peripheral blood, obtained on day 0 of AZD1222 vaccination. This chain uses TRBV6-6 with TRBJ2-2, with TRBD1 identical over 7 bases. The receptor was isolated from an adult in good health. This chain's CDR3 is CASSLRTGNTGELFF. The DNA for the CDR3 is TGTGCCAGCTCTCTAAGGACAGGGAACACCGGGGAGCTGTTTTTT.